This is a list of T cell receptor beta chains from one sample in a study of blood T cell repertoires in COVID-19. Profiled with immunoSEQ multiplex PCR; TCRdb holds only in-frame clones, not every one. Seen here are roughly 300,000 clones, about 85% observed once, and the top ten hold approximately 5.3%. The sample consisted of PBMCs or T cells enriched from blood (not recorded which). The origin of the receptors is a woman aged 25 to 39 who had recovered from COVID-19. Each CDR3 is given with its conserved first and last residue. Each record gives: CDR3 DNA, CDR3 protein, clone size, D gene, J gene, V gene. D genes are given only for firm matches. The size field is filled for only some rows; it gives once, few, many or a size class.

cdr3_nt: TGCGCCAGCAGCCCGGAGGGCTCAGGGGAAAAACTGTTTTTT
cdr3_aa: CASSPEGSGEKLFF
clone_size: medium-sized
d_call: .
j_call: TRBJ1-4
v_call: TRBV5-1

cdr3_nt: TGTGCCAGCAGCGTAGGACAGGGGGTGACTGGTGGCTACACCTTC
cdr3_aa: CASSVGQGVTGGYTF
clone_size: .
d_call: TRBD1
j_call: TRBJ1-2
v_call: TRBV9

cdr3_nt: TGTGCCAGCAGACCATCGGGGACAGGGTATGGCTACACCTTC
cdr3_aa: CASRPSGTGYGYTF
clone_size: .
d_call: TRBD1
j_call: TRBJ1-2
v_call: TRBV28

cdr3_nt: TGCGCCAGCAGTGAGAGGTTAAGTCGGGGTGAAGCTTTCTTT
cdr3_aa: CASSERLSRGEAFF
clone_size: once
d_call: .
j_call: TRBJ1-1
v_call: TRBV10-2

cdr3_nt: TGTGCCAGCAGTGTACAGGGGGCGTATGGCTACACCTTC
cdr3_aa: CASSVQGAYGYTF
clone_size: .
d_call: TRBD1
j_call: TRBJ1-2
v_call: TRBV2

cdr3_nt: TGTGCCAGCAGCTCCCCCCGCGACGGGAATAGCAATCAGCCCCAGCATTTT
cdr3_aa: CASSSPRDGNSNQPQHF
clone_size: .
d_call: .
j_call: TRBJ1-5
v_call: TRBV7-8

cdr3_nt: TGTGCCAGCAGCCAAGATATTGCGGGGCGCACTGAAGCTTTCTTT
cdr3_aa: CASSQDIAGRTEAFF
clone_size: .
d_call: .
j_call: TRBJ1-1
v_call: TRBV3-1/TRBV3-2

cdr3_nt: TGTGCCAGCAGTCCTCAAACAGGGGGCGTTATGATTTACGAGCAGTACTTC
cdr3_aa: CASSPQTGGVMIYEQYF
clone_size: .
d_call: TRBD1
j_call: TRBJ2-7
v_call: TRBV6-6

cdr3_nt: TGTGCCAGCAGCCCTCAGGGACAGAGACAAGAGACCCAGTACTTC
cdr3_aa: CASSPQGQRQETQYF
clone_size: .
d_call: TRBD1
j_call: TRBJ2-5
v_call: TRBV7-2

cdr3_nt: TGTGCCAGTCGGTCAGGGTCCCTGGGCAATCAGCCCCAGCATTTT
cdr3_aa: CASRSGSLGNQPQHF
clone_size: .
d_call: .
j_call: TRBJ1-5
v_call: TRBV2

cdr3_nt: TGTGCCAGTAGTATCAGCAGCGGGGGGGCCTGGTACGAGCAGTACTTC
cdr3_aa: CASSISSGGAWYEQYF
clone_size: once
d_call: TRBD2
j_call: TRBJ2-7
v_call: TRBV19

cdr3_nt: TGTGCCAGCAGCCGGGGACAGGGTGTATATGGCTACACCTTC
cdr3_aa: CASSRGQGVYGYTF
clone_size: .
d_call: TRBD1
j_call: TRBJ1-2
v_call: TRBV5-8

cdr3_nt: TGTGCCAGCAGCAAATATCCTAATCGGGCAGGGGGCAAAGGCGTCTCCTATAATTCACCCCTCCACTTT
cdr3_aa: CASSKYPNRAGGKGVSYNSPLHF
clone_size: .
d_call: .
j_call: TRBJ1-6
v_call: TRBV21-1

cdr3_nt: TGCGCCAGCAGCCCCTTCATAGCGGGGGGGCAGAGGAGCACAGATACGCAGTATTTT
cdr3_aa: CASSPFIAGGQRSTDTQYF
clone_size: .
d_call: TRBD2
j_call: TRBJ2-3
v_call: TRBV4-3

cdr3_nt: TGTGCCAGCTCACCACCGAGCTCCTATAATTCACCCCTCCACTTT
cdr3_aa: CASSPPSSYNSPLHF
clone_size: .
d_call: .
j_call: TRBJ1-6
v_call: TRBV18

cdr3_nt: TGTGCCAGTACCCGGACAGGCGATGTTACTGAAGCTTTCTTT
cdr3_aa: CASTRTGDVTEAFF
clone_size: .
d_call: TRBD1
j_call: TRBJ1-1
v_call: TRBV19

cdr3_nt: TGTGCCAGCAGCCCGGGGGGAGCGGGGGGAAAAAACATTCAGTACTTC
cdr3_aa: CASSPGGAGGKNIQYF
clone_size: .
d_call: TRBD2
j_call: TRBJ2-4
v_call: TRBV11-3

cdr3_nt: TGTGCCAGCAGCCGCGGGGAAGAGCAGCCCCAGCATTTT
cdr3_aa: CASSRGEEQPQHF
clone_size: .
d_call: .
j_call: TRBJ1-5
v_call: TRBV12-3/TRBV12-4

cdr3_nt: TGTGCCTGGAGGTTTGTGGACGGGATCAATGAGCAGTTCTTC
cdr3_aa: CAWRFVDGINEQFF
clone_size: .
d_call: .
j_call: TRBJ2-1
v_call: TRBV30

cdr3_nt: TGTGCCAGCAGGGAACTACAGGGGGGCGAGCAGTACTTC
cdr3_aa: CASRELQGGEQYF
clone_size: .
d_call: TRBD1
j_call: TRBJ2-7
v_call: TRBV2

cdr3_nt: TGTGCCTGGCAGGGATTCTCGACTGAAGCTTTCTTT
cdr3_aa: CAWQGFSTEAFF
clone_size: .
d_call: .
j_call: TRBJ1-1
v_call: TRBV30

cdr3_nt: TGTGCCAGCAGCTTGATCAGCCGGGGACTAGCAGACTACGAGCAGTACTTC
cdr3_aa: CASSLISRGLADYEQYF
clone_size: .
d_call: TRBD2
j_call: TRBJ2-7
v_call: TRBV5-6

cdr3_nt: TGTGCCAGCAGCCAAGGAGCTCAATCTGGGGCCAACGTCCTGACTTTC
cdr3_aa: CASSQGAQSGANVLTF
clone_size: once
d_call: .
j_call: TRBJ2-6
v_call: TRBV4-2

cdr3_nt: TGTGCCAGCAGCTCCTCCGGGACTAGCGGGGATTACAATGAGCAGTTCTTC
cdr3_aa: CASSSSGTSGDYNEQFF
clone_size: .
d_call: TRBD2
j_call: TRBJ2-1
v_call: TRBV11-3

cdr3_nt: TGTGCCACCAGCAGAGGGGACTATGCTGAAGCTTTCTTT
cdr3_aa: CATSRGDYAEAFF
clone_size: once
d_call: .
j_call: TRBJ1-1
v_call: TRBV15

cdr3_nt: TGTGCCAGCCAGAGGTTTAATTCACCCCTCCACTTT
cdr3_aa: CASQRFNSPLHF
clone_size: .
d_call: .
j_call: TRBJ1-6
v_call: TRBV6-5

cdr3_nt: TGTGCCAGCAGCCTACGACAGGGGCCCGAAAAACTGTTTTTT
cdr3_aa: CASSLRQGPEKLFF
clone_size: .
d_call: TRBD1
j_call: TRBJ1-4
v_call: TRBV3-1/TRBV3-2

cdr3_nt: TGTGCCAGCAGTCCGCTTGTTGGGGGCTCCAAAGAGACCCAGTACTTC
cdr3_aa: CASSPLVGGSKETQYF
clone_size: .
d_call: .
j_call: TRBJ2-5
v_call: TRBV27

cdr3_nt: TGTGCCAGCATCCTGAGACTAGCGACTCCCCATGAGCAGTTCTTC
cdr3_aa: CASILRLATPHEQFF
clone_size: .
d_call: TRBD2
j_call: TRBJ2-1
v_call: TRBV7-2

cdr3_nt: TGTGCCAGCAGTGACAGGGGTGTAAACTATGGCTACACCTTC
cdr3_aa: CASSDRGVNYGYTF
clone_size: .
d_call: .
j_call: TRBJ1-2
v_call: TRBV2

cdr3_nt: TGTGCCGGCAAGCGGGGGGCCGGGGAGACCCAGTACTTC
cdr3_aa: CAGKRGAGETQYF
clone_size: few
d_call: TRBD2
j_call: TRBJ2-5
v_call: TRBV2

cdr3_nt: TGTGCCAGCAGCTTATCAAACAGAGAAAAACTGTTTTTT
cdr3_aa: CASSLSNREKLFF
clone_size: few
d_call: .
j_call: TRBJ1-4
v_call: TRBV7-9

cdr3_nt: TGCGCCAGCAGCCATCCAGGGGGGACGAACTCCCCCGGGGAGCTGTTTTTT
cdr3_aa: CASSHPGGTNSPGELFF
clone_size: .
d_call: .
j_call: TRBJ2-2
v_call: TRBV4-1

cdr3_nt: TGTGCCAGCACCGCCGGGACAGAAGCTTTCTTT
cdr3_aa: CASTAGTEAFF
clone_size: .
d_call: .
j_call: TRBJ1-1
v_call: TRBV12-3/TRBV12-4

cdr3_nt: TGTGCCAGCAGCGAAACTAGCGGGGTTTTAGATACGCAGTATTTT
cdr3_aa: CASSETSGVLDTQYF
clone_size: .
d_call: TRBD2
j_call: TRBJ2-3
v_call: TRBV7-3

cdr3_nt: TGTGCCAGCAGCGCGACTAGCGGGGGGTTCCTCGGCTCCTACAATGAGCAGTTCTTC
cdr3_aa: CASSATSGGFLGSYNEQFF
clone_size: .
d_call: TRBD2
j_call: TRBJ2-1
v_call: TRBV27

cdr3_nt: TGTGCCAGCAGCCAAGCGATACAGGTCCGACACGACCATAACTATGGCTACACCTTC
cdr3_aa: CASSQAIQVRHDHNYGYTF
clone_size: .
d_call: .
j_call: TRBJ1-2
v_call: TRBV14

cdr3_nt: TGTGCCACCAGCAGGACAGGTCAACACTATGGCTACACCTTC
cdr3_aa: CATSRTGQHYGYTF
clone_size: .
d_call: .
j_call: TRBJ1-2
v_call: TRBV15

cdr3_nt: TGTGCCAGCAGCTTAAGTACAGGGGGCAATTCACCCCTCCACTTT
cdr3_aa: CASSLSTGGNSPLHF
clone_size: few
d_call: TRBD1
j_call: TRBJ1-6
v_call: TRBV11-1

cdr3_nt: TGTGCCAGCAGTTACAAGTGGGTAGGGGACAATGAGCAGTTCTTC
cdr3_aa: CASSYKWVGDNEQFF
clone_size: .
d_call: .
j_call: TRBJ2-1
v_call: TRBV6-5

cdr3_nt: TGTGCCAGCAGCTTGGGTACAGGGGCTAACTATGGCTACACCTTC
cdr3_aa: CASSLGTGANYGYTF
clone_size: .
d_call: TRBD1
j_call: TRBJ1-2
v_call: TRBV5-4